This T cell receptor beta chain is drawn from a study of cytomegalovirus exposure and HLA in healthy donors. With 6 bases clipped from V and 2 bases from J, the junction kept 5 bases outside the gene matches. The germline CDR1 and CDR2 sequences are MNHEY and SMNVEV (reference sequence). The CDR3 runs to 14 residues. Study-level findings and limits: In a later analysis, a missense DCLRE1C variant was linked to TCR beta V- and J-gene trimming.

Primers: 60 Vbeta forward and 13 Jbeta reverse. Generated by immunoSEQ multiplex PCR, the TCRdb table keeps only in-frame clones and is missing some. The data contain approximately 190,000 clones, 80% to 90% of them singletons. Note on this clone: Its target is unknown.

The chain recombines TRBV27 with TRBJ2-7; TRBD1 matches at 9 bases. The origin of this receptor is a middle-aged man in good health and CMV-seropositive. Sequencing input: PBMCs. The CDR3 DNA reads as TGTGCCAGCAGGTTCCGGGACAGGGCCTACGAGCAGTACTTC. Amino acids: CASRFRDRAYEQYF.